What follows are 11 T cell receptor beta chains derived from one specimen sequenced in a study of cytomegalovirus exposure and HLA in healthy donors (dated by TCRdb to the late 2010s). Libraries came from the immunoSEQ multiplex PCR assay. In TCRdb, the immuneACCESS table is reduced to in-frame sequences with V and J assigned. These tables do not hold every clone; where another copy was compared, an unresolved V gene accounts for under half, and the others remain unexplained. Within this sample are roughly 130,000 clones, with 89% of them counted one time only. The biggest ten clones account for over 9% of the sample. Sequenced material: PBMCs. The source is a woman younger than 30 in good health and CMV-seropositive.

The chain couples TRBV19 to TRBJ1-5; TRBD1 aligns across 7 bases. The CDR3 spans 12 residues. V shed 10 bases, J shed 4 bases, and the junction held 4 bases outside the gene matches. Per germline, CDR1 LNHDA and CDR2 SQIVND (reference sequence). The CDR3 spells CATQTGNQPQHF. The CDR3, as DNA: TGTGCCACCCAGACAGGGAATCAGCCCCAGCATTTT.

CDR3 in DNA: TGCAGCTCCCGGGGAGGGGGTGGCACAGATACGCAGTATTTT. Translating it yields CSSRGGGGTDTQYF. This chain uses TRBV29-1 with TRBJ2-3, with D possibly matching TRBD2 (7 bases). The CDR3 consists of 14 residues. CDR1 and CDR2 (germline): SQVTM, ANQGSEA. V lost 8 bases to trimming and J lost 1 base, with 16 bases between them.

This chain links TRBV30 with TRBJ1-5; D ambiguous. This CDR3 is built from 17 residues. Trimming pared 2 bases from V and 0 bases from J, leaving 17 bases between. Looked up from germline, CDR1 is GTSNPN and CDR2 is SVGIG (reference sequence). The CDR3 loop reads CAWSPPLGYYSNQPQHF. CDR3 nucleotide sequence: TGTGCCTGGAGTCCCCCTTTGGGTTACTATAGCAATCAGCCCCAGCATTTT.

This chain uses TRBV5-5 with TRBJ2-7; tentatively, D is TRBD1 (5 bases). The length of the CDR3 is 15 residues. Germline CDR1 reads SGHKS; CDR2 reads YYEKEE (reference sequence). V was pared by 0 bases and J by 0 bases, with 10 bases between. The CDR3 region has the DNA TGTGCCAGCAGCTTGGTGGCCAGGGTCTCCTACGAGCAGTACTTC. Translated, it gives CASSLVARVSYEQYF.

The chain recombines TRBV6-5 with TRBJ2-3; 9 positions match TRBD2. The CDR3 has 15 amino acids. J was trimmed by 3 bases and V by 6 bases; bases with no gene match: 7. Germline values: CDR1 MNHEY, CDR2 SVGAGI. CDR3 coding DNA: TGTGCCAGCAGATTTAGCGGGGGCGTTACAGATACGCAGTATTTT. Translation gives CASRFSGGVTDTQYF.

This rearrangement joins TRBV7-9 to TRBJ1-1; 10 nucleotides align to TRBD1. J gave up 0 bases and V 5 bases, and 3 bases lay outside the gene matches. Germline loops: CDR1 SEHNR, CDR2 FQNEAQ (reference sequence). The CDR3 length is 15 residues. CDR3 sequence reads: CASSAGTGVNTEAFF. CDR3 DNA: TGTGCCAGCAGCGCAGGGACAGGGGTGAACACTGAAGCTTTCTTT.

This clone was seen more than once but under ten times. The genes are TRBV15 and TRBJ1-1; no definite D call. CDR3 length: 14 residues. Germline V gives CDR1 LNHNV, CDR2 YYDKDF (reference sequence). V was cut by 0 bases and J by 5 bases, with 10 bases left in between. CDR3 loop: CATSRDLPGTEAFF. CDR3 bases: TGTGCCACCAGCAGAGATCTTCCGGGAACTGAAGCTTTCTTT. The full variable domain, completed using reference TRBV15 and TRBJ1-1, is DAMVIQNPRYQVTQFGKPVTLSCSQTLNHNVMYWYQQKSSQAPKLLFHYYDKDFNNEADTPDNFQSRRPNTSFCFLDIRSPGLGDTAMYLCATSRDLPGTEAFFGQGTRLTVV.

The V gene is TRBV30, the J gene TRBJ1-5; no definite D call. The CDR3 spans 15 residues. Germline V gene data show CDR1 as GTSNPN and CDR2 as SVGIG (reference sequence). V lost 0 bases and J lost 6, with 15 bases in between. The CDR3 here is CAWSVIGLVGQPQHF. Here the CDR3 DNA reads TGTGCCTGGAGTGTAATCGGTCTAGTGGGTCAGCCCCAGCATTTT.

V is TRBV28 and J is TRBJ2-4; TRBD1 matches 9 bases. Trimming removed 5 bases from V and 1 base from J; junction bases left unmatched: 3. The CDR3 is 15 amino acids. The V gene's germline CDR1 is MDHEN and CDR2 SYDVKM. CDR3 sequence reads: CASSTGGPAKNIQYF. In DNA form, the CDR3 reads TGTGCCAGCAGTACAGGGGGCCCGGCCAAAAACATTCAGTACTTC.

The chain combines TRBV19 with TRBJ1-4; TRBD1 is a possible D gene (5 bases). CDR1 is LNHDA and CDR2 is SQIVND in the germline V gene (reference sequence). Trimming stripped 3 bases from V and 8 bases from J, with 13 bases between. The CDR3 loop spans 14 amino acids. CDR3 sequence: CASSIGGTSEKLFF. CDR3 in DNA: TGTGCCAGTAGTATCGGGGGGACTAGCGAAAAACTGTTTTTT.

The chain uses TRBV6-6 and TRBJ2-4; possible D gene TRBD1, 6 bases. CDR3 length equals 15 residues. The germline V gene encodes CDR1 MNHNY and CDR2 SVGAGI (reference sequence). The V gene lost 1 base and the J gene lost 0 bases, with 7 bases spanning the gap. The CDR3 loop reads CASSYLQGAKNIQYF. Here the CDR3 DNA reads TGTGCCAGCAGTTACTTACAGGGAGCCAAAAACATTCAGTACTTC.